Listed here is a single T cell receptor beta chain. The antigen is undetermined. Method: immunoSEQ multiplex PCR; TCRdb's copy keeps in-frame clones and lacks some. The data contain approximately 110,000 clones, roughly nine tenths of them singletons. The CDR3 has 17 amino acids. From germline, CDR1 is LGHNA and CDR2 YNFKEQ. Unmatched junction bases numbered 9, after V lost 1 base and J lost 6 bases. These data belong to a study of T cell responses to AZD1222 COVID-19 vaccine. Background on the study: Pooled in the analysis were second doses at about 4 or about 12 weeks.

Overall study results and limits: With two AZD1222 doses given, Spike-specific TCR breadth and depth both rose.

The receptor was isolated from an adult in good health. Source: peripheral blood, taken on day 0 of AZD1222 vaccination. The chain uses TRBV4-2 and TRBJ2-2; 9 nucleotides align to TRBD2. The CDR3 here is CASSQGIFSGSPGELFF. The CDR3 DNA sequence: TGTGCCAGCAGCCAAGGGATATTTAGCGGGAGCCCCGGGGAGCTGTTTTTT.